This T cell receptor beta chain originates from a study of beta chain features in type 1 diabetes (dated by TCRdb to the late 2010s). With regard to the full study: No differences in mean age, gender distribution, total cell number or subset yield were found between patients and healthy donors. The study compared the TCRB repertoires of sorted circulating CD4+ T cell subsets in recently diagnosed type 1 diabetes patients with those in matched healthy donors. A total of 85 million to 140 million sorted cells were examined across all samples, and a strong correlation was observed between cell number per subset and RNA yield. Naive and central memory subsets were obtained from all 30 or so donors, but regulatory and stem cell-like memory subsets were isolated from only 8 patients and roughly 8 healthy donors.

CDR1 is given as MNHEY and CDR2 as SMNVEV, both from the germline V gene (reference sequence). From cysteine to phenylalanine, the CDR3 is 17 amino acids long. Kept here is only the CDR3 DNA, which spans 51 bases and is read in frame from base 1. A distance of 18 bases separates the germline ends of V and J, which lose 3 bases and 3 bases respectively. From each donor, a single peripheral blood sample of approximately 0.11 L on average was drawn into heparinised tubes. Naive, central memory, regulatory and stem cell-like memory CD4+ T cells were sorted on a BD FACSAria II using a panel including CD45RO, CCR7, CD25, CD127, CD95 and CD27. A purity above 95% was achieved for all sorted populations. PBMCs were isolated right away by Lymphoprep density gradient centrifugation and were stained directly, without culture. So that batch effects would be minimized, each experiment stained and sorted samples in pairs, pairing one healthy donor with one patient.

What the work shows at the level of the full study, not this receptor alone: At VDJ recombination sites, type 1 diabetes patients had fewer insertions and more deleted nucleotides, which implies abnormalities in thymic rearrangement. HLA sub-analyses involved small numbers of individuals, so any influence of HLA type on TCRB rearrangement remained unresolved. The naive, central memory and regulatory TCRB repertoires appeared to resemble one another more closely among patients than among healthy donors. Shorter templates might be favored by PCR, yet because patient and control samples were amplified and corrected together, any such skew would affect both groups equally. Because cDNA was sequenced instead of genomic DNA, activated cells with high expression could be over-represented, although the groups did not differ in activation or CD3 levels. A moderate but significant shortening of TCRB CDR3 length was observed in type 1 diabetes patients in all four CD4+ subsets.

This clone was observed at least ten times. Its target antigen remains unknown. Base qualities are missing; no much larger clone stands one base away. The entire amount of isolated RNA was reverse transcribed using the High Capacity cDNA Reverse Transcription Kit, so the sequenced TCRB transcripts were expressed ones. Naive, central memory and regulatory T cell samples underwent deep immunoSEQ sequencing, averaging around 3.7 million total reads per sample. Sorted cells were lysed in RLT buffer, and RNA was extracted using DNase-treated RNeasy Micro or Mini kits according to cell number. Each cell subset was processed separately to prevent cross-contamination, with patient and healthy donor samples processed together. The immunoSEQ multiplex PCR was used to amplify TCRB sequences from cDNA, generating 87-bp fragments that spanned the CDR3 region. Sequencing of the amplicons was done on the Illumina HiSeq platform. Processing in the source paper ran as follows. PCR bias was corrected computationally using synthetic template baselines, and reads within Hamming distance 2 were collapsed, with unmergeable singletons discarded. By aligning reads against IMGT, V, D and J genes, CDR3 length, and insertions or deletions at six rearrangement sites were assigned. Within each subset, clonotype counts were normalized to sorted cell number, after which true diversity and Gini coefficients were computed with the tcR R package. The overlap coefficient, calculated on TCRB nucleotide sequences, was used to measure repertoire sharing. TCRdb holds this immuneACCESS table with in-frame rearrangements only. Some clones are missing; in checked studies, unresolved V genes explain under half, and the rest has no known cause. That table supplies the V and J calls and clone size; D and trimming were determined from the DNA. The sample includes more than 130,000 clones, with 6.9% observed a single time. The biggest ten clones account for 1.3% to 1.5% of the sample.

This chain is built from TRBV27 and TRBJ2-4; TRBD1 could be the D gene, as 5 bases match. This receptor was identified in a woman aged 25 to 39 in good health. Sequenced: central memory CD4+ T cells from blood. The CDR3 protein sequence reads: CASSLVGQGGFKNIQYF. At the DNA level, the sequence is TGTGCCAGCAGTTTGGTCGGCCAGGGTGGCTTCAAAAACATTCAGTACTTC.